Listed below are T cell receptor beta chains from one sample, sequenced in a study of T cell changes during pregnancy in multiple sclerosis. Libraries were prepared by immunoSEQ multiplex PCR; TCRdb keeps only in-frame clonotypes and omits some of them. Of 50,000 to 80,000 clones listed, more than 85% were seen once; the top ten hold approximately 5%. The material was CD8+ T cells from peripheral blood mononuclear cells, obtained before pregnancy. The receptors were sampled from a female donor with multiple sclerosis, enrolled in a pregnancy study. The CDR3 runs from the conserved cysteine through the conserved F or W. D genes are given only for firm matches. A row's size may be missing; if present it is once, few, many or a size class.

>TRBJ1-1|-|TRBV7-6|-|14
CASSLIGGNTEAFF
TGTGCCAGCAGCTTAATAGGGGGGAACACTGAAGCTTTCTTT
>TRBJ2-3|-|TRBV6-5|-|13
CASSYQGADTQYF
TGTGCCAGCAGTTACCAAGGGGCAGATACGCAGTATTTT
>TRBJ2-3|TRBD2|TRBV4-2|-|16
CASSQSRLAPRDTQYF
TGTGCCAGCAGCCAAAGCCGACTAGCCCCCCGTGATACGCAGTATTTT
>TRBJ2-7|-|TRBV5-1|-|14
CASSLEGTPYEQYF
TGCGCCAGCAGTCTGGAGGGTACCCCCTACGAGCAGTACTTC
>TRBJ1-2|-|TRBV18|few|12
CASSFPGFGYTF
TGTGCCAGCTCATTCCCAGGGTTTGGCTACACCTTC
>TRBJ1-1|-|TRBV14|few|12
CASSFSGAEAFF
TGTGCCAGCAGCTTCAGCGGCGCTGAAGCTTTCTTT
>TRBJ1-2|-|TRBV11-2|-|17
CASSLDYMKGPNYGYTF
TGTGCCAGCAGCTTAGATTATATGAAGGGGCCTAACTATGGCTACACCTTC
>TRBJ1-2|-|TRBV13|-|14
CASSLGQTNYGYTF
TGTGCCAGCAGCTTAGGGCAGACTAACTATGGCTACACCTTC
>TRBJ2-5|TRBD2|TRBV13|-|16
CASSYSAGGPRETQYF
TGTGCCAGCAGCTACTCCGCGGGGGGGCCACGGGAGACCCAGTACTTC
>TRBJ1-6|TRBD1|TRBV27|few|15
CASCLQGQGYSPLHF
TGTGCCAGCTGTCTACAGGGACAGGGTTATTCACCCCTCCACTTT
>TRBJ1-6|TRBD1|TRBV4-1|-|14
CASRLQGADSPLHF
TGCGCCAGCAGGCTACAGGGGGCAGATTCACCCCTCCACTTT
>TRBJ2-1|-|TRBV19|-|14
CASSIDNSYNEQFF
TGTGCCAGTAGTATAGACAACTCCTACAATGAGCAGTTCTTC
>TRBJ2-3|-|TRBV9|-|13
CASSGLSGDTQYF
TGTGCCAGCAGCGGGCTGTCGGGAGATACGCAGTATTTT
>TRBJ2-7|TRBD1|TRBV27|-|15
CASSLQGVGNYEQYF
TGTGCCAGCAGTTTGCAGGGGGTAGGGAACTACGAGCAGTACTTC
>TRBJ1-1|-|TRBV5-1|-|14
CASSLAAAGGEAFF
TGCGCCAGCAGCTTGGCCGCAGCCGGGGGGGAAGCTTTCTTT
>TRBJ1-1|TRBD1|TRBV5-1|-|16
CASSLQRQGSGTEAFF
TGCGCCAGCAGCTTACAAAGACAGGGGAGTGGGACTGAAGCTTTCTTT
>TRBJ1-1|TRBD1|TRBV7-9|-|14
CASSVEGAVYEAFF
TGTGCCAGCAGCGTAGAGGGGGCGGTTTATGAAGCTTTCTTT
>TRBJ2-3|-|TRBV29-1|-|14
CSCFGGLGTDTQYF
TGCAGTTGTTTCGGGGGACTCGGAACAGATACGCAGTATTTT
>TRBJ1-3|-|TRBV6-6|-|16
CASLITVSEGGNTIYF
TGTGCCAGCCTGATCACGGTTAGCGAGGGTGGAAACACCATATATTTT
>TRBJ2-5|-|TRBV7-6|-|15
CASSSDDSPWETQYF
TGTGCCAGCAGCTCAGACGACAGCCCCTGGGAGACCCAGTACTTC
>TRBJ2-3|TRBD1|TRBV6-5|-|14
CASSSGQEADTQYF
TGTGCCAGCAGTTCGGGACAGGAGGCAGATACGCAGTATTTT
>TRBJ2-7|-|TRBV25-1|-|16
CASSPTRGLLHYEQYF
TGTGCCAGCAGTCCCACTCGGGGGTTACTACACTACGAGCAGTACTTC
>TRBJ1-1|TRBD1|TRBV9|-|16
CASSAQGTGGKTEAFF
TGTGCCAGCAGCGCCCAGGGGACAGGGGGCAAGACTGAAGCTTTCTTT
>TRBJ2-7|TRBD2|TRBV4-2|-|18
CASSQEELAGGLSYEQYF
TGTGCCAGCAGCCAAGAGGAACTAGCGGGGGGACTCTCCTACGAGCAGTACTTC
>TRBJ2-2|TRBD1|TRBV7-6|-|14
CASSSRQGTGELFF
TGTGCCAGCAGCTCCAGACAGGGCACCGGGGAGCTGTTTTTT
>TRBJ1-4|-|TRBV9|-|14
CASSSPGQVEKLFF
TGTGCCAGCAGTTCCCCGGGACAAGTCGAAAAACTGTTTTTT
>TRBJ2-7|TRBD2|TRBV5-6|-|17
CASRAGVGEGLNYEQYF
TGTGCCAGCAGGGCGGGGGTTGGGGAAGGACTTAACTACGAGCAGTACTTC
>TRBJ2-7|-|TRBV27|-|15
CASSLLEGTVREQYF
TGTGCCAGCAGTTTATTGGAGGGAACGGTTCGCGAGCAGTACTTC
>TRBJ1-2|TRBD1|TRBV27|-|14
CASRRRGRDYGYTF
TGTGCCAGCAGACGCAGGGGGCGCGACTATGGCTACACCTTC
>TRBJ1-1|-|TRBV11-3|-|13
CASSLTQLTEAFF
TGTGCCAGCAGCTTAACACAGCTCACTGAAGCTTTCTTT
>TRBJ1-2|-|TRBV27|-|16
CASSLSWGGGFYGYTF
TGTGCCAGCAGTTTATCGTGGGGAGGGGGGTTTTATGGCTACACCTTC
>TRBJ1-3|TRBD1|TRBV19|once|17
CASRADDRADSGNTIYF
TGTGCCAGCCGTGCTGATGACAGGGCCGACTCTGGAAACACCATATATTTT
>TRBJ2-7|-|TRBV7-9|-|12
CASSSTGYEQYF
TGTGCCAGCAGCTCTACAGGCTACGAGCAGTACTTC
>TRBJ2-1|-|TRBV10-3|-|16
CAITGGADDGGGEQFF
TGTGCCATCACGGGTGGGGCGGACGACGGGGGAGGTGAGCAGTTCTTC
>TRBJ2-7|TRBD2|TRBV10-3|-|15
CAISESRTSGYEQYF
TGTGCCATCAGTGAGTCCCGGACTAGCGGTTACGAGCAGTACTTC
>TRBJ2-3|-|TRBV9|-|16
CASSPGGGRGTDTQYF
TGTGCCAGCAGCCCAGGCGGGGGCAGGGGCACAGATACGCAGTATTTT
>TRBJ1-1|-|TRBV5-3|-|16
CARSTKNNRESTEAFF
TGTGCCAGAAGCACGAAGAATAACAGGGAAAGCACTGAAGCTTTCTTT
>TRBJ2-2|TRBD2|TRBV7-3|-|18
CASSFSSGPVANTGELFF
TGTGCCAGCAGCTTCTCTAGCGGTCCCGTAGCGAACACCGGGGAGCTGTTTTTT
>TRBJ2-3|-|TRBV13|-|15
CASSSRLGVPDTQYF
TGTGCCAGCAGCTCGAGACTAGGGGTGCCAGATACGCAGTATTTT
>TRBJ2-2|-|TRBV5-4|-|12
CASRSGSGELFF
TGTGCCAGCAGGTCAGGGTCCGGGGAGCTGTTTTTT